These 9 T cell receptor beta chains came from one sample sequenced in a study of T cell responses to AZD1222 COVID-19 vaccine. Libraries were prepared by immunoSEQ multiplex PCR; TCRdb keeps only in-frame clonotypes and omits some of them. The sample has fewer than 120,000 clones; approximately 90% are singletons. This sample comprised peripheral blood, obtained on day 0 of AZD1222 vaccination. The receptors derive from an adult in good health.

In its sample, this clone was seen once. The chain is built from TRBV11-2 and TRBJ1-1; D is uncertain. CDR3 length: 13 residues. V shed 2 bases and J shed 6 bases, with 10 bases lying between them. The germline V gene encodes CDR1 SGHAT and CDR2 FQNNGV. In nucleotides, the CDR3 is TGTGCCAGCAGCTTACAGCGAGCGGCTGAAGCTTTCTTT. This translates into CASSLQRAAEAFF. Variable domain in full (rest from reference TRBV11-2 and TRBJ1-1): EAGVAQSPRYKIIEKRQSVAFWCNPISGHATLYWYQQILGQGPKLLIQFQNNGVVDDSQLPKDRFSAERLKGVDSTLKIQPAKLEDSAVYLCASSLQRAAEAFFGQGTRLTVV.

The CDR3 DNA follows: TGTGCCAGTAGTGACTGGGATCGCCTTAACTATGGCTACACCTTC. Protein product: CASSDWDRLNYGYTF. The chain employs TRBV19 and TRBJ1-2; no reliable D call. The CDR3 runs 15 residues. Trimming took 5 bases from V and 1 from J, leaving 14 bases between them. The germline V gene encodes CDR1 LNHDA and CDR2 SQIVND (reference sequence).

This clone showed up just a few times. This chain joins TRBV5-1 and TRBJ2-1, with D possibly matching TRBD1 (5 bases). The CDR3 spans 14 residues. Germline loops: CDR1 SGHRS, CDR2 YFSETQ. Trimming took 2 bases from V and 0 from J, leaving 6 bases between them. The chain's CDR3 is CASSLTGSYNEQFF. The CDR3 DNA reads TGCGCCAGCAGCTTAACAGGCTCCTACAATGAGCAGTTCTTC.

V usage is TRBV3-1 (or the pseudogene TRBV3-2) and J usage is TRBJ1-2; no clear D gene. The CDR3 is 15 residues long. Trimming left V 1 base short and J 0 bases short, with 9 bases between. Germline V gives CDR1 LGHDT, CDR2 YNNKEL (reference sequence). CDR3 in DNA: TGTGCCAGCAGCCAAGTAATTACAACTAACTATGGCTACACCTTC. Amino acids: CASSQVITTNYGYTF.

This chain links TRBV9 with TRBJ2-2; D is uncertain. V was trimmed by 0 bases and J by 5 bases, leaving 11 bases between them. Germline-derived CDR1 and CDR2 are SGDLS and YYNGEE. The CDR3 has 15 amino acids. The DNA for the CDR3 is TGTGCCAGCAGCGTAGAAGGGTCGCTAACCGGGGAGCTGTTTTTT. It translates to CASSVEGSLTGELFF.

This clone showed up just once. The CDR3, as DNA: TGCGCCAGCAGCTTGGTGGCAGGAGCAACTAATGAAAAACTGTTTTTT. Encoded protein: CASSLVAGATNEKLFF. The gene calls are TRBV5-1 and TRBJ1-4; D is ambiguous. The V gene's germline CDR1 is SGHRS and CDR2 YFSETQ. This CDR3 is 16 amino acids long. V was shortened by 0 bases and J by 0 bases, with 9 bases between the two germline ends.

The V call is TRBV11-3, the J call TRBJ2-2, with D perhaps matching TRBD1 (6 bases). Trimming took 6 bases from V and 3 from J, leaving 20 bases between them. The CDR3 extends over 17 amino acids. CDR1 is SGHNT and CDR2 is YENEEA in the germline V gene. CDR3 nucleotides: TGTGCCAGCAGTATTCGATCGCCGGACAGTTACACCGGGGAGCTGTTTTTT. Protein: CASSIRSPDSYTGELFF.

This CDR3 is CASSFGAGGNQPQHF. Here the CDR3 DNA reads TGTGCCAGCAGCTTTGGGGCAGGGGGGAATCAGCCCCAGCATTTT. J is TRBJ1-5 and V is TRBV11-1; TRBD1 matches 7 bases. V shed 3 bases, J shed 4 bases, and the junction held 6 bases outside the gene matches. Germline CDR1 is SGHAT and CDR2 is FQDESV (reference sequence). The length of the CDR3 is 15 residues. Variable domain in full (rest from reference TRBV11-1 and TRBJ1-5): EAEVAQSPRYKITEKSQAVAFWCDPISGHATLYWYRQILGQGPELLVQFQDESVVDDSQLPKDRFSAERLKGVDSTLKIQPAELGDSAMYLCASSFGAGGNQPQHFGDGTRLSIL.

In DNA form, the CDR3 reads TGTGCCAGCACCCCCTCCGGCAGGGAGGAGACCCAGTACTTC. It specifies CASTPSGREETQYF. The V and J genes are TRBV28 and TRBJ2-5, with D perhaps given as TRBD1 or TRBD2 (5 bases each). Trimming removed 7 bases from V and 5 bases from J, with 17 bases in between. The CDR3 is 14 residues long. Germline V gene sequence: CDR1 MDHEN, CDR2 SYDVKM. The full variable domain, in which reference TRBV28 and TRBJ2-5 provide the parts outside the CDR3, is DVKVTQSSRYLVKRTGEKVFLECVQDMDHENMFWYRQDPGLGLRLIYFSYDVKMKEKGDIPEGYSVSREKKERFSLILESASTNQTSMYLCASTPSGREETQYFGPGTRLLVL.